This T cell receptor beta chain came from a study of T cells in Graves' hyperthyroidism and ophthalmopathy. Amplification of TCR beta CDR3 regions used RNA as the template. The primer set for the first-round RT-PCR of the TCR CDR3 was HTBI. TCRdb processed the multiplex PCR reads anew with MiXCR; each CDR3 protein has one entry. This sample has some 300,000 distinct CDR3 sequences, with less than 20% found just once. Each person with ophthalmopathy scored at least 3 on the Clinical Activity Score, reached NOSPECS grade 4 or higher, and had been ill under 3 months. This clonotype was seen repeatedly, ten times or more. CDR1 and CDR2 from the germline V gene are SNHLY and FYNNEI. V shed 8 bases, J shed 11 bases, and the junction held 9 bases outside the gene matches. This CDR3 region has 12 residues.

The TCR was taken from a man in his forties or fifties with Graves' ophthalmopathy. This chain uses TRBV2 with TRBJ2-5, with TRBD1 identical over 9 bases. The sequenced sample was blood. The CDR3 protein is CASRDRVRGQYF. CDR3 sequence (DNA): TGTGCCAGCCGGGACAGGGTAAGAGGGCAGTACTTC. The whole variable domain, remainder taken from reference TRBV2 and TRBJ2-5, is EPEVTQTPSHQVTQMGQEVILRCVPISNHLYFYWYRQILGQKVEFLVSFYNNEISEKSEIFDDQFSVERPDGSNFTLKIRSTKLEDSAMYFCASRDRVRGQYFGPGTRLLVL.